Listed here is a single T cell receptor beta chain. Its antigen is unknown. It has no much larger one-base neighbor in the sample; base qualities were not kept. Here V drops 2 bases and J drops 0 bases, and the junction holds 9 bases not matched to any gene. The CDR3 measures 18 amino acids from cysteine to phenylalanine. The only DNA kept is the CDR3, 54 bases in frame from the first base. In the germline V gene, CDR1 corresponds to SGHTS and CDR2 to YDEGEE. The library was made by the immunoSEQ multiplex PCR assay. The paper's data handling went like this. A statistical classification framework was developed to diagnose cytomegalovirus status using the catalog of TCR beta chain sequences. TCRdb mirrors the immuneACCESS table, restricted to in-frame sequences. Some clones are absent from its copies; in checked studies, under half trace to an unresolved V gene, and the reason for the others is unknown. V, J and clone size reflect that table, while D and trimming were determined from the DNA. The sample contains 82,000 or so clones, 95% of them found a single time. The ten largest clonotypes hold about 0.7% of the sample.

The donors were included in the validation cohort of 100 to 150 subjects, a group kept apart from the approximately 670-subject first cohort. The sample comes from a study of cytomegalovirus exposure and HLA in healthy donors (dated by TCRdb to about 2017). About the investigation overall: The roughly 700 repertoires of the first cohort and the roughly 110 validation repertoires were produced on the same platform, according to a later analysis. Along with the approximately 700-subject first cohort, a separate validation cohort of approximately 110 different subjects was used. The study aimed to test whether signatures of past pathogen exposure could be identified by cataloging public T cell receptors. High-throughput TCR immunosequencing, statistical association of individual TCRs with disease status, and machine learning were combined to predict cytomegalovirus infection status. Paper-wide results and their limitations: In vitro tests confirmed that a few of the cytomegalovirus-associated TCR beta chains recognize cytomegalovirus antigens. In both the original and validation cohorts, the classifier was reported to diagnose cytomegalovirus status with high specificity and sensitivity. A later analysis had no HLA typing for the validation cohort, so co-occurrence there was scored across all 110 or so repertoires. A later analysis found that TCRs clustered in the first cohort also tended to co-occur in the 100 to 150 validation repertoires, with 94% of cluster scores above 0. According to the authors, the approach could potentially be generalized to other disease states and immunological phenotypes. In the study, some 160 TCR beta chains were listed as associated with cytomegalovirus. Most TCR sequences were seen in very few donors, while some public TCRs were found in many individuals.

Sequenced sample: PBMCs. The chain uses TRBV5-8 and TRBJ2-1, with TRBD2 matching 9 junction bases. The clonotype comes from a woman younger than 35 in good health and CMV-seronegative. At the DNA level, the sequence is TGTGCCAGCAGCTTATCAGCGGGGGGCCCGAGCTCCTACAATGAGCAGTTCTTC. It specifies CASSLSAGGPSSYNEQFF.